This TCR beta chain was captured in a study of early T cells in non-severe SARS-CoV-2 infection. Study context: Chains stayed unpaired after sequencing of bulk RNA from unsorted whole blood.

The CDR3 contains 15 residues. The germline gives CDR1 SQVTM, CDR2 ANQGSEA. V lost 4 bases and J lost 0, with 16 bases in between. Attached unique molecular identifiers marked individual cDNA molecules. TCRdb itself ran the 5' RACE reads through MiXCR, one entry per CDR3 protein. Of approximately 81,000 distinct CDR3 sequences in the sample, roughly 13% were seen once. General observations from the study: Matching against VDJdb likely underestimated virus-specific expansions, favoring anti-spike CD8.

Many counts were recorded for this clonotype. Its antigen is currently unknown. The chain couples TRBV29-1 to TRBJ2-7, with no clear D. The sequence was collected from an adult who was a healthcare worker with PCR-confirmed SARS-CoV-2 infection or an uninfected control (not recorded which). The sequencing sample was made of whole blood. The CDR3 protein is CSVGPSGGSSYEQYF. The CDR3 nucleotides read TGCAGCGTTGGACCCTCCGGTGGAAGCTCCTACGAGCAGTACTTC.